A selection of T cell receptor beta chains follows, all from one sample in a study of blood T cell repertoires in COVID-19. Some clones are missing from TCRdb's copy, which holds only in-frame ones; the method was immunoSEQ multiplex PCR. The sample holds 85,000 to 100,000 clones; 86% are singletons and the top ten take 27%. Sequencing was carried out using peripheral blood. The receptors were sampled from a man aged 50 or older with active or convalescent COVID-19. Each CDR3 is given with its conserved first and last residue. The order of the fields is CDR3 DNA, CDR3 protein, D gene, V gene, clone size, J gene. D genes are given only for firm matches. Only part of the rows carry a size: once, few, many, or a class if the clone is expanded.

TGCGCCAGCAGCCCGGGGACAGGGGTCACTGAAGCTTTCTTT	CASSPGTGVTEAFF	TRBD1	TRBV5-1	NA	TRBJ1-1
TGTGCCTGGAGTGGTACAGGGGGCGCCTATGGCTACACCTTC	CAWSGTGGAYGYTF	TRBD1	TRBV30	NA	TRBJ1-2
TGCGCCAGCAGCACGAGCAGGGGAAACATTCAGTACTTC	CASSTSRGNIQYF	NA	TRBV5-1	few	TRBJ2-4
TGTGCCAGCAGCAGGGTGGGAGGGTTTGGCTACACCTTC	CASSRVGGFGYTF	NA	TRBV12-3/TRBV12-4	NA	TRBJ1-2
TGTGCCAGCAGCTTAGGTCTACAGGGGCTTAAGAACACTGAAGCTTTCTTT	CASSLGLQGLKNTEAFF	TRBD1	TRBV7-8	NA	TRBJ1-1
TGTGCCAGCAGCCAAGATTGGGTAGGGGGCCAGCCCCAGCATTTT	CASSQDWVGGQPQHF	TRBD1	TRBV3-1/TRBV3-2	NA	TRBJ1-5
TGTGCCAGTAGTATATTCCCAGTGGAGCGTACAGATACGCAGTATTTT	CASSIFPVERTDTQYF	NA	TRBV19	NA	TRBJ2-3
TGTGCCAGCAGCCAACCCGGACAGGGGGCAGCTGAAGCTTTCTTT	CASSQPGQGAAEAFF	TRBD1	TRBV11-2	NA	TRBJ1-1
TGTGCCAGCAGGGCACCGGGAGAGAACACCGGGGAGCTGTTTTTT	CASRAPGENTGELFF	NA	TRBV7-9	NA	TRBJ2-2
TGTGCCAGCAGCGTAGCTTTAGAGAGGGGGCACTCTGGGGCCAACGTCCTGACTTTC	CASSVALERGHSGANVLTF	TRBD1	TRBV9	NA	TRBJ2-6
TGTGCCAGCAGCCCCGGGACAGGGGAAGGAAAACTGTTTTTT	CASSPGTGEGKLFF	TRBD1	TRBV5-4	NA	TRBJ1-4
TGTGCCAGCCGACTAGCGGGAGAACATACCGGGGAGCTGTTTTTT	CASRLAGEHTGELFF	TRBD2	TRBV6-6	once	TRBJ2-2
TGTGCCAGCAGCTTGGGATTAGCGGGAGCGATGGAGGAGCAGTTCTTC	CASSLGLAGAMEEQFF	TRBD2	TRBV5-4	NA	TRBJ2-1
TGCGCCAGCAGCCTCGGACAGGGTAGATCACCCCTCCACTTT	CASSLGQGRSPLHF	TRBD1	TRBV4-1	NA	TRBJ1-6
TGTGCCAGCAGCCCATCAACAGGGGGCGCGAGAGAGACCCAGTACTTC	CASSPSTGGARETQYF	TRBD1	TRBV3-1/TRBV3-2	NA	TRBJ2-5
TGTGCCAGCAGCTTTAGCGGCACAGATACGCAGTATTTT	CASSFSGTDTQYF	NA	TRBV5-4	once	TRBJ2-3
TGTGCCAGTAGTATAGCACAGGGAAGCTATGGCTACACCTTC	CASSIAQGSYGYTF	NA	TRBV19	NA	TRBJ1-2
TGCGCCAGCAGCTTGGAGGAGCTTACCAATGAGCAGTTCTTC	CASSLEELTNEQFF	NA	TRBV5-1	NA	TRBJ2-1
TGCGCCAGCACCCCTGGGAGGGAAGCAACTAATGAAAAACTGTTTTTT	CASTPGREATNEKLFF	NA	TRBV10-1	once	TRBJ1-4
TGTGCCAGCAGCCAACTTGGACTAGCGGAAAAAAACTCCTACAATGAGCAGTTCTTC	CASSQLGLAEKNSYNEQFF	TRBD2	TRBV3-1/TRBV3-2	NA	TRBJ2-1
TGTGCCTGGAGTGCGGGCGGGGGCTACGAGCAGTACTTC	CAWSAGGGYEQYF	TRBD2	TRBV30	NA	TRBJ2-7
TGTGCCAGCAAACCGGGACAGAACCTTAATTCACCCCTCCACTTT	CASKPGQNLNSPLHF	TRBD1	TRBV27	NA	TRBJ1-6
TGCGCCAGCAGCTTGGAATTAACAGGGACGCTCACCTTC	CASSLELTGTLTF	NA	TRBV5-1	few	TRBJ1-2
TGTGCCAGCAGCTACCGGGACAGGGGCGCCGAAGTCTACGAGCAGTACTTC	CASSYRDRGAEVYEQYF	TRBD1	TRBV11-2	NA	TRBJ2-7
TGTGCTAGTGGTTTGACTAGCGGGAGCAACACAGATACGCAGTATTTT	CASGLTSGSNTDTQYF	TRBD2	TRBV12-5	NA	TRBJ2-3
TGTGCCAGCAGTTACTTTGGGACAGGGGAGGGCAATGAGCAGTTCTTC	CASSYFGTGEGNEQFF	TRBD1	TRBV6-5	NA	TRBJ2-1
TGTGCCAGCAGCTTAGTGGCCGGAGGAGGCACCGGGGAGCTGTTTTTT	CASSLVAGGGTGELFF	NA	TRBV7-9	NA	TRBJ2-2
TGTGCCCGGGGGAGCGGGGGGGCCAACGAGCAGTACTTC	CARGSGGANEQYF	NA	TRBV21-1	few	TRBJ2-7
TGTGCCAGCAGTGAAATATGGGACATGGGGTCACCCCTCCACTTT	CASSEIWDMGSPLHF	NA	TRBV6-1	NA	TRBJ1-6
TGTGCCATCAGTGAGACAGGGGGCGCCGAGTTTCGCTACACCTTC	CAISETGGAEFRYTF	TRBD1	TRBV10-3	NA	TRBJ1-2
TGCGCCAGCAGCCACCTGGAAGGGGGGGACCAACAGTACTTC	CASSHLEGGDQQYF	NA	TRBV5-1	NA	TRBJ2-7
TGTGCCAGTAGTGCGACAGGGACTGGTGCCAAAAACATTCAGTACTTC	CASSATGTGAKNIQYF	NA	TRBV19	NA	TRBJ2-4
TGTGCCAGCAGGACAGGGGGCCCCTACGAGCAGTACTTC	CASRTGGPYEQYF	TRBD1	TRBV28	NA	TRBJ2-7
TGTGCCAGCAGTTACTCTCCAGGGTCATCCTACAATGAGCAGTTCTTC	CASSYSPGSSYNEQFF	NA	TRBV6-5	NA	TRBJ2-1
TGTGCCTGGAGTGTTAGGGGACAAACCGGGGAGCTGTTTTTT	CAWSVRGQTGELFF	NA	TRBV30	NA	TRBJ2-2
TGTGCCAGCAGCCACCAGGGCGAGGTAAACACCATATATTTT	CASSHQGEVNTIYF	NA	TRBV3-1/TRBV3-2	NA	TRBJ1-3
TGTGCCAGCAGTGTTACTACCGGGGAGCTGTTTTTT	CASSVTTGELFF	NA	TRBV2	NA	TRBJ2-2
TGTGCCAGCAGCCGGAGGACAGGGGGCCAAGAAAAACTGTTTTTT	CASSRRTGGQEKLFF	TRBD1	TRBV11-2	NA	TRBJ1-4
TGTGCCAGCCACCGGGACAGGGACTACGAGCAGTACTTC	CASHRDRDYEQYF	TRBD1	TRBV2	few	TRBJ2-7
TGTGCCAGCAGCGAACTGACAGGGGCCACCCAAGAGACCCAGTACTTC	CASSELTGATQETQYF	TRBD1	TRBV9	NA	TRBJ2-5
TGTGCCAGCAGCTTCCGACTAGCGGAGATCACCAACATTCAGTACTTC	CASSFRLAEITNIQYF	TRBD2	TRBV7-2	NA	TRBJ2-4
TGTGCCAGCTCTGACCAGGGATACAACACTGAAGCTTTCTTT	CASSDQGYNTEAFF	NA	TRBV18	NA	TRBJ1-1
TGTGCCAGCAGCCCTGGGAGCTCCTATAATTCACCCCTCCACTTT	CASSPGSSYNSPLHF	NA	TRBV14	NA	TRBJ1-6
TGTGCCAGCAGCCCCCGACAGGGGGCGACAGATACGCAGTATTTT	CASSPRQGATDTQYF	TRBD1	TRBV11-3	NA	TRBJ2-3